Presented here are 16 T cell receptor beta chains from one specimen sequenced in a study of blood T cells in healthy people across ages. Alongside a J-beta primer mix, a sample-barcoded 5' primer served in a second PCR lasting about 7 to 11 cycles. TCRdb reprocessed the 5' RACE reads via MiXCR and lists one record per CDR3 protein. The data hold around 700,000 distinct CDR3 sequences, with 25% observed a single time. The same sample was also used in a study of T cells of mothers and their children.

The sequenced sample was blood. The receptors were sampled from a boy aged 5 to 17 in good health.

The chain combines TRBV25-1 with TRBJ1-4; D possibly corresponds to TRBD1 (5 bases). This CDR3 contains 15 residues. The ends were cut back, 2 bases at V and 3 bases at J, with 10 bases in the middle. Germline CDR1 and CDR2: MGHDK and SYGVNS. The CDR3 loop is CASSEVTTANEKLFF. The CDR3 nucleotides read TGTGCCAGCAGTGAAGTTACGACAGCTAATGAAAAACTGTTTTTT. Full variable domain (rest looked up from reference TRBV25-1 and TRBJ1-4): EADIYQTPRYLVIGTGKKITLECSQTMGHDKMYWYQQDPGMELHLIHYSYGVNSTEKGDLSSESTVSRIRTEHFPLTLESARPSHTSQYLCASSEVTTANEKLFFGSGTQLSVL.

This clonotype was counted only a few times. The CDR3 sequence is CSVRDPAYEQYF. The CDR3 DNA is TGCAGCGTTCGGGACCCAGCCTACGAGCAGTACTTC. The chain joins TRBV29-1 to TRBJ2-5; D is perhaps TRBD1 or TRBD2 (5 bases each). Matching the DNA end better, TRBJ2-7 makes the J call doubtful. This CDR3 spans 12 amino acids. Germline lookup yields CDR1 SQVTM and CDR2 ANQGSEA.

This sequence joins TRBV12-3 or TRBV12-4 and TRBJ1-3, with D unresolved. V gave up 3 bases and J gave up 2 bases, with 11 bases separating them. The CDR3 has 15 amino acids. Here the CDR3 reads CASSLHPQAGNTIYF. The CDR3 DNA reads as TGTGCCAGCAGTTTGCATCCCCAAGCTGGAAACACCATATATTTT.

The rearrangement links TRBV27 to TRBJ2-5; 9 nucleotides align to TRBD1. Germline V gene lookup returns CDR1 MNHEY and CDR2 SMNVEV (reference sequence). The CDR3 length is 15 residues. The V and J ends lost 6 bases and 5 bases, in that order; junction bases with no gene match: 10. CDR3 amino acids: CASRRVGQGTETQYF. The CDR3 nucleotides read TGTGCCAGCAGAAGAGTAGGACAGGGGACGGAGACCCAGTACTTC.

The CDR3: CASSLGASASDEQFF. CDR3 nucleotides: TGTGCCAGCAGCTTAGGCGCCTCAGCTAGCGATGAGCAGTTCTTC. This rearrangement joins TRBV7-3 to TRBJ2-1; possible D gene TRBD2, 6 bases. The V end lost 2 bases, the J end lost 8 bases, and 16 bases lay between the germline ends. The germline gives CDR1 SGHTA, CDR2 FQGTGA. The CDR3 extends over 15 amino acids.

The rearrangement links TRBV20-1 to TRBJ2-5; possible D gene TRBD2, 5 bases. The CDR3 has 14 residues. V lost 5 bases to trimming and J lost 0 bases, with 13 bases between them. The germline V gene has CDR1 DFQATT and CDR2 SNEGSKA (reference sequence). In DNA, the CDR3 is TGCAGTGCTGGGGTCGAGGGATACCAAGAGACCCAGTACTTC. Its protein is CSAGVEGYQETQYF.

This sequence joins TRBV7-9 and TRBJ1-2; 8 bases map to TRBD1. CDR1 is SEHNR and CDR2 is FQNEAQ in the germline V gene (reference sequence). V gave up 5 bases and J gave up 3 bases; unmatched junction bases: 8. CDR3 length equals 15 residues. In nucleotides, the CDR3 is TGTGCCAGCAGCCTCAAGGACAGGGAGGACTATGGCTACACCTTC. Its protein product is CASSLKDREDYGYTF. Supplemented by reference TRBV7-9 and TRBJ1-2, the full variable domain reads DTGVSQNPRHKITKRGQNVTFRCDPISEHNRLYWYRQTLGQGPEFLTYFQNEAQLEKSRLLSDRFSAERPKGSFSTLEIQRTEQGDSAMYLCASSLKDREDYGYTFGSGTRLTVV.

This clonotype was counted only a few times. This rearrangement joins TRBV7-2 to TRBJ2-3; the D gene is possibly TRBD2 (6 bases). Germline CDR1 reads SGHTA; CDR2 reads FQGNSA. The length of the CDR3 is 13 residues. Trimming stripped 4 bases from V and 5 bases from J, with 10 bases between. The CDR3 nucleotides read TGTGCCAGCAGCTGGAGGGGCGGAGATACGCAGTATTTT. It encodes CASSWRGGDTQYF.

This rearrangement joins TRBV12-3 or TRBV12-4 to TRBJ1-5; D remains ambiguous. Trimming shortened V by 3 bases and J by 3 bases, and 9 bases separated the two germline ends. The CDR3 has 14 amino acids. CDR3 sequence: CASSFSGNNQPQHF. The DNA for the CDR3 is TGTGCCAGCAGTTTTTCAGGAAACAATCAGCCCCAGCATTTT.

This clonotype has just a few counts. V and J are TRBV20-1 and TRBJ2-4; the match to TRBD1 covers 10 bases. V lost 0 bases and J lost 1; bases outside the gene matches: 3. Germline lookup yields CDR1 DFQATT and CDR2 SNEGSKA (reference sequence). The CDR3 covers 16 residues. The CDR3 sequence: CSARDSGQGAKNIQYF. The DNA of the CDR3 is TGCAGTGCTAGAGATTCGGGACAGGGGGCCAAAAACATTCAGTACTTC.

The chain links TRBV7-2 to TRBJ2-5; D assignment may be TRBD1 or TRBD2 (6 bases each). Judging by the DNA end, TRBJ2-1 fits better; the J call may be wrong. There are 12 residues in the CDR3. Germline lookup yields CDR1 SGHTA and CDR2 FQGNSA. The CDR3 bases are TGTGCCAGCCGTTTAGGGGGGCATGAGCAGTTCTTC. Translating it yields CASRLGGHEQFF.

The chain uses TRBV4-2 and TRBJ1-2, with 7 bases that match TRBD1. The CDR3 is 14 amino acids. The V and J ends lost 4 bases and 3 bases, in that order; junction bases with no gene match: 5. The germline V gene has CDR1 LGHNA and CDR2 YNFKEQ. The chain's CDR3 is CASSLGQEDYGYTF. CDR3 sequence (DNA): TGTGCCAGCAGCCTAGGACAGGAGGACTATGGCTACACCTTC.

The chain uses TRBV12-3 or TRBV12-4 and TRBJ2-3; weak D call: TRBD2 (5 bases). The CDR3 has 15 amino acids. V was trimmed by 2 bases and J by 5 bases, leaving 14 bases between them. For the CDR3, the DNA is TGTGCCAGCAGTTTATCCCGGACTGGCGGAGATACGCAGTATTTT. This gives the protein CASSLSRTGGDTQYF.

This clonotype was counted between two and nine times. The chain employs TRBV10-3 and TRBJ2-5; D is tentatively TRBD1 or TRBD2 (6 bases each). This CDR3 spans 13 amino acids. The germline V gene encodes CDR1 ENHRY and CDR2 SYGVKD. V dropped 4 bases and J dropped 1 base, with 7 bases sitting between them. The CDR3 here is CAISGGAQETQYF. The CDR3 bases are TGTGCCATCAGTGGGGGGGCCCAAGAGACCCAGTACTTC.

This chain joins TRBV7-3 and TRBJ2-7, with unresolved D. Germline lookup yields CDR1 SGHTA and CDR2 FQGTGA. Trimming left V 2 bases short and J 0 bases short, with 11 bases between. The CDR3 consists of 15 residues. CDR3 sequence reads: CASSLDGTSSYEQYF. The CDR3 DNA reads as TGTGCCAGCAGCTTAGACGGCACGAGCTCCTACGAGCAGTACTTC.

The genes are TRBV25-1 and TRBJ2-5; 8 bases agree with TRBD2. The germline V gene encodes CDR1 MGHDK and CDR2 SYGVNS. This CDR3 is built from 18 residues. Trimming cost V 2 bases and J 3 bases; bases outside gene matches: 14. The CDR3: CASSEIRMERGNKETQYF. As DNA, the CDR3 is TGTGCCAGCAGTGAAATTCGAATGGAGCGGGGGAATAAAGAGACCCAGTACTTC. The full variable domain, with the rest looked up from reference TRBV25-1 and TRBJ2-5, is EADIYQTPRYLVIGTGKKITLECSQTMGHDKMYWYQQDPGMELHLIHYSYGVNSTEKGDLSSESTVSRIRTEHFPLTLESARPSHTSQYLCASSEIRMERGNKETQYFGPGTRLLVL.